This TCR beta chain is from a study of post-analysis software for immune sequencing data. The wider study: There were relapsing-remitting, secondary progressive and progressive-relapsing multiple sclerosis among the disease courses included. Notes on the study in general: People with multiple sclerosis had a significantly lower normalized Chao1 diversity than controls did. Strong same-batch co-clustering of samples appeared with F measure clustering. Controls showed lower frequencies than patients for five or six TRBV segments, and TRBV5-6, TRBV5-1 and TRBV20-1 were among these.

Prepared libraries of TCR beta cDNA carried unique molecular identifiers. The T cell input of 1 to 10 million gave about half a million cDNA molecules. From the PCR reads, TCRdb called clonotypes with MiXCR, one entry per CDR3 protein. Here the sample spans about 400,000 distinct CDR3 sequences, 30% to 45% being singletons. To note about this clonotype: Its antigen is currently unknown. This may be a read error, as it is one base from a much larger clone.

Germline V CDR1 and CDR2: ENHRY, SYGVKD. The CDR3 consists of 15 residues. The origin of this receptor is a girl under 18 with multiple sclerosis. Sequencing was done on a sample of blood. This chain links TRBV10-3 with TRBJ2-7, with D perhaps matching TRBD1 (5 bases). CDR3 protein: CAVSMQGYSSYEQYF. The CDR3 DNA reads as TGTGCCGTCAGCATGCAGGGTTATAGCTCCTACGAGCAGTACTTC.